One sample yielded the 30 T cell receptor beta chains listed below, sequenced in a study of control samples from healthy donors and cancer patients. TCRdb's copy holds only in-frame clones and misses some; the assay was immunoSEQ multiplex PCR. The sample includes roughly 50,000 clones, 95% to 97% seen only once; the top ten take around 1.9%. The specimen was blood. The source is a woman aged 30 to 39 in good health.

The rearrangement joins TRBV5-1 to TRBJ2-3; 10 positions agree with TRBD2. J lost 6 bases, V lost 3 bases, and 13 bases had no gene match. Germline CDR1 and CDR2: SGHRS and YFSETQ. The CDR3 covers 17 residues. CDR3 sequence (DNA): TGCGCCAGCAGCTCGCCTCGGACTAGCGGATTCTCGGATACGCAGTATTTT. It specifies CASSSPRTSGFSDTQYF.

The chain is built from TRBV5-4 and TRBJ2-1; weak D call: TRBD2 (6 bases). CDR1 and CDR2 from the germline V gene are SGHNT and YYREEE (reference sequence). The CDR3 spans 13 residues. Trimming took off 0 bases at V and 10 bases at J, with 11 bases between the two ends. CDR3 protein: CASSLEGLREQFF. CDR3 nucleotides: TGTGCCAGCAGCTTGGAGGGACTTAGAGAGCAGTTCTTC.

In DNA form, the CDR3 reads TGTGCCTGGGGACTTGGACAGGGCGTCAATCAGCCCCAGCATTTT. Translating it yields CAWGLGQGVNQPQHF. The chain combines TRBV30 with TRBJ1-5; 8 nucleotides match TRBD1. The V gene end was trimmed by 5 bases and the J gene end by 3 bases; junction bases not matched to a gene: 9. The germline gives CDR1 GTSNPN, CDR2 SVGIG (reference sequence). CDR3 length: 15 residues. Combining the CDR3 with reference TRBV30 and TRBJ1-5 gives the whole variable domain SQTIHQWPATLVQPVGSPLSLECTVEGTSNPNLYWYRQAAGRGLQLLFYSVGIGQISSEVPQNLSASRPQDRQFILSSKKLLLSDSGFYLCAWGLGQGVNQPQHFGDGTRLSIL.

This clone was observed a single time. The chain links TRBV27 to TRBJ2-5; 12 nucleotides match TRBD2. Germline-derived CDR1 and CDR2 are MNHEY and SMNVEV (reference sequence). The CDR3 covers 19 residues. The trim removed 5 bases at V and 2 bases at J, leaving 15 bases unmatched. This CDR3 reads CASSPTGLAGLNPQETQYF. CDR3 nucleotides: TGTGCCAGCAGTCCGACGGGACTAGCGGGCTTAAATCCGCAAGAGACCCAGTACTTC.

This chain links TRBV14 with TRBJ2-2, with D tentatively TRBD2 (6 bases). CDR1 and CDR2 (germline): SGHDN, FVKESK. V lost 0 bases to trimming and J lost 5 bases, with 16 bases between them. The CDR3 consists of 17 residues. In DNA, the CDR3 is TGTGCCAGCAGCCAAGATAGACGGACTACCTTTACCGGGGAGCTGTTTTTT. Residues: CASSQDRRTTFTGELFF.

The chain carries TRBV7-3 and TRBJ2-4; the D gene is possibly TRBD2 (5 bases). CDR1 and CDR2 from the germline V gene are SGHTA and FQGTGA. This CDR3 has 17 residues. The V and J ends lost 5 bases and 3 bases respectively, with 20 bases between them. DNA of the CDR3: TGTGCCAGCAGCCCCCAAGGCGGTAGCGCCAACAAAAACATTCAGTACTTC. This encodes CASSPQGGSANKNIQYF.

The J gene is TRBJ2-3, the V gene TRBV11-2; 7 nucleotides line up with TRBD1. Germline V CDR1 and CDR2: SGHAT, FQNNGV. CDR3 length equals 15 residues. Trimming at V came to 2 bases and at J to 2 bases, leaving 4 bases not matched to a gene. The CDR3: CASSLYRGFTDTQYF. The CDR3, as DNA: TGTGCCAGCAGCTTATACAGGGGATTCACAGATACGCAGTATTTT.

The V and J genes are TRBV19 and TRBJ2-2, with TRBD2 matching over 8 bases. The CDR3 covers 16 residues. Germline assignment: CDR1 LNHDA and CDR2 SQIVND (reference sequence). V lost 3 bases and J lost 4; bases outside the gene matches: 7. The CDR3 bases are TGTGCCAGTAGTATCTCACTAGCGGAGATCACCGGGGAGCTGTTTTTT. It specifies CASSISLAEITGELFF.

The chain uses TRBV30 and TRBJ2-1, with 8 bases identical to TRBD2. This CDR3 comprises 15 residues. Germline CDR1 reads GTSNPN; CDR2 reads SVGIG (reference sequence). V dropped 4 bases and J dropped 5; count of bases not matched to a gene: 10. The CDR3 loop is CAWNKRERVDNEQFF. In DNA form, the CDR3 reads TGTGCCTGGAACAAGCGGGAGCGGGTGGACAATGAGCAGTTCTTC.

This chain joins TRBV19 and TRBJ2-7; the match to TRBD2 covers 7 bases. Germline V gives CDR1 LNHDA, CDR2 SQIVND (reference sequence). The CDR3 length is 14 residues. J was trimmed by 2 bases and V by 1 base; bases with no gene match: 2. The CDR3: CASSIGAGTYEQYF. The CDR3 nucleotides read TGTGCCAGTAGTATAGGAGCGGGAACCTACGAGCAGTACTTC.

This sequence joins TRBV7-9 and TRBJ2-3; no definite D call. The V and J ends lost 8 bases and 2 bases respectively, with 11 bases between them. Germline-derived CDR1 and CDR2 are SEHNR and FQNEAQ (reference sequence). The CDR3 runs to 13 residues. The CDR3 coding sequence is TGTGCCAGCTTCTCACCGCACACAGATACGCAGTATTTT. It encodes CASFSPHTDTQYF.

This rearrangement joins TRBV4-1 to TRBJ2-1, with TRBD2 matching 7 bases. V dropped 1 base and J dropped 0; count of bases not matched to a gene: 3. This CDR3 is built from 16 residues. The germline CDR1 and CDR2 sequences are MGHRA and YSYEKL. CDR3 bases: TGCGCCAGCAGCCAAGTAACTAGCGTCTCCTACAATGAGCAGTTCTTC. Amino acids: CASSQVTSVSYNEQFF.

This chain links TRBV29-1 with TRBJ2-3, with 7 nucleotides matching TRBD2. Germline assignment: CDR1 SQVTM and CDR2 ANQGSEA. The CDR3 has 15 residues. Trimming cost V 1 base and J 4 bases; bases outside gene matches: 8. This CDR3 is CSVEGLALPPDTQYF. DNA for the CDR3: TGCAGCGTTGAAGGACTAGCTCTCCCCCCAGATACGCAGTATTTT.

The chain combines TRBV2 with TRBJ2-7, with D unresolved. V lost 5 bases and J lost 0, with 2 bases in between. Germline lookup yields CDR1 SNHLY and CDR2 FYNNEI. The CDR3 is 11 residues long. The DNA for the CDR3 is TGTGCCAGCAGTTCCTCCTACGAGCAGTACTTC. Encoded protein: CASSSSYEQYF.

This clone has just one count. The rearrangement links TRBV11-2 to TRBJ2-7; maybe TRBD1 (6 bases). The CDR3 is made up of 14 amino acids. Germline V gene sequence: CDR1 SGHAT, CDR2 FQNNGV. V was shortened by 2 bases and J by 2 bases, with 10 bases between the two germline ends. This CDR3 reads CASSLKGVPYEQYF. The CDR3, as DNA: TGTGCCAGCAGCTTAAAGGGGGTGCCCTACGAGCAGTACTTC.

This chain joins TRBV18 and TRBJ2-5; D gene uncertain. CDR1 is KGHSH and CDR2 is LQKENI in the germline V gene. V was pared by 2 bases and J by 4 bases, with 5 bases between. This CDR3 contains 12 residues. The CDR3, as DNA: TGTGCCAGCTCACCAGTGGGAGAGACCCAGTACTTC. This codes for CASSPVGETQYF.

The count of this clone is one. J is TRBJ2-7 and V is TRBV19, with 8 bases fitting TRBD2. The CDR3 contains 16 residues. Unmatched junction bases numbered 7, after V lost 1 base and J lost 2 bases. CDR1 and CDR2 (germline): LNHDA, SQIVND (reference sequence). In nucleotides, the CDR3 is TGTGCCAGTAGTATAGTTGGCGGGAGGCGTACCTACGAGCAGTACTTC. Translated, it gives CASSIVGGRRTYEQYF.

J is TRBJ2-7 and V is TRBV6-5; TRBD2 matches 11 bases. The CDR3 runs to 14 residues. Unmatched junction bases numbered 5, after V lost 4 bases and J lost 6 bases. The germline CDR1 and CDR2 sequences are MNHEY and SVGAGI. The CDR3 DNA sequence: TGTGCCAGCAGTTCGACTAGCGGGAAGGCCGAGCAGTACTTC. Its protein product is CASSSTSGKAEQYF.

CDR3: CASSQRASANYGYTF. The CDR3 coding sequence is TGTGCCAGCAGCCAAAGGGCTTCAGCTAACTATGGCTACACCTTC. The chain uses TRBV3-1 (or the pseudogene TRBV3-2) and TRBJ1-2; D unresolved. The ends were cut back, 2 bases at V and 0 bases at J, with 10 bases in the middle. The CDR3 contains 15 residues. Germline V gene sequence: CDR1 LGHDT, CDR2 YNNKEL (reference sequence).

The V call is TRBV4-2, the J call TRBJ2-1; TRBD2 matches 8 bases. The CDR3 contains 15 residues. V trimming: 4 bases; J trimming: 10 bases; junction bases outside the gene matches: 12. Germline V gene data show CDR1 as LGHNA and CDR2 as YNFKEQ. The CDR3 DNA is TGTGCCAGCAGCCCGGGAGGGCCGGCGGGTTGGGAGCAGTTCTTC. Translating it yields CASSPGGPAGWEQFF.

The V gene is TRBV19, the J gene TRBJ2-1, with 13 bases lining up with TRBD2. The CDR3 sequence is 15 residues long. Germline CDR1 reads LNHDA; CDR2 reads SQIVND (reference sequence). Losses at the gene ends were 4 bases for V and 7 bases for J; bases not matched to a gene: 4. In DNA form, the CDR3 reads TGTGCCAGTAGTACGGGACTAGCGGGACGAAATGAGCAGTTCTTC. Translating it yields CASSTGLAGRNEQFF. Supplemented by reference TRBV19 and TRBJ2-1, the full variable domain reads DGGITQSPKYLFRKEGQNVTLSCEQNLNHDAMYWYRQDPGQGLRLIYYSQIVNDFQKGDIAEGYSVSREKKESFPLTVTSAQKNPTAFYLCASSTGLAGRNEQFFGPGTRLTVL.

The chain recombines TRBV6-1 with TRBJ2-1; D is unresolved. The CDR3 runs to 15 residues. Germline CDR1 is MNHNS and CDR2 is SASEGT. V lost 2 bases and J 1 base, leaving 9 bases between the germline ends. CDR3: CASSEHRESYNEQFF. CDR3 in DNA: TGTGCCAGCAGTGAACACAGAGAATCCTACAATGAGCAGTTCTTC.

The chain links TRBV19 to TRBJ2-1; perhaps TRBD1 as D (6 bases). Germline lookup yields CDR1 LNHDA and CDR2 SQIVND (reference sequence). With 4 bases removed from V and 4 bases from J, the gap between germline ends came to 11 bases. The CDR3 sequence is 14 residues long. The CDR3 loop is CASSTTGTYNEQFF. The CDR3 coding sequence is TGTGCCAGTAGTACGACAGGCACGTACAATGAGCAGTTCTTC. Together with reference TRBV19 and TRBJ2-1, the CDR3 gives the full variable domain: DGGITQSPKYLFRKEGQNVTLSCEQNLNHDAMYWYRQDPGQGLRLIYYSQIVNDFQKGDIAEGYSVSREKKESFPLTVTSAQKNPTAFYLCASSTTGTYNEQFFGPGTRLTVL.

The J gene is TRBJ2-7, the V gene TRBV6-6, with 8 nucleotides matching TRBD2. CDR1 MNHNY and CDR2 SVGAGI come from the germline V gene (reference sequence). Losses at the gene ends were 6 bases for V and 3 bases for J; bases not matched to a gene: 7. This CDR3 region has 14 residues. CDR3 nucleotide sequence: TGTGCCAGCAGCATAACTAGCGGAAACTACGAGCAGTACTTC. This gives the protein CASSITSGNYEQYF.

The chain uses TRBV28 and TRBJ1-1; D remains ambiguous. Trimming removed 6 bases from V and 2 bases from J, with 4 bases in between. The CDR3 sequence is 11 residues long. Germline V gives CDR1 MDHEN, CDR2 SYDVKM. CDR3 protein: CASSSNTEAFF. The CDR3 region has the DNA TGTGCCAGCAGCTCTAACACTGAAGCTTTCTTT.

This rearrangement joins TRBV7-9 to TRBJ2-1, with 8 bases matching TRBD2. V shed 5 bases and J 15 bases; nucleotides not matched to a gene: 15. Germline V lookup: CDR1 SEHNR, CDR2 FQNEAQ (reference sequence). The CDR3 contains 14 residues. The CDR3 here is CASSRGGIREGLFF. DNA of the CDR3: TGTGCCAGCAGCCGAGGAGGTATCCGGGAGGGCCTGTTCTTC.

V usage is TRBV9 and J usage is TRBJ2-3, with 8 bases matching TRBD2. CDR1 and CDR2 (germline): SGDLS, YYNGEE. The length of the CDR3 is 16 residues. With V trimmed by 0 bases and J by 1 base, 4 bases remained unmatched. The CDR3 region has the DNA TGTGCCAGCAGCGTAGGGGCCGGGGGGGGCACAGATACGCAGTATTTT. Translated: CASSVGAGGGTDTQYF.

CDR3 protein: CASSLGGGRSNQPQHF. CDR3 coding DNA: TGTGCCAGCAGCTTAGGGGGAGGGAGGAGCAATCAGCCCCAGCATTTT. The chain recombines TRBV7-2 with TRBJ1-5, with D unclear. The V end was cut by 1 base, the J end by 1 base, with 11 bases between. Germline assignment: CDR1 SGHTA and CDR2 FQGNSA. This CDR3 is built from 16 residues.

The chain couples TRBV7-9 to TRBJ2-3; D ambiguous. The ends were cut back, 1 base at V and 0 bases at J, with 8 bases in the middle. The length of the CDR3 is 15 residues. CDR1 is SEHNR, CDR2 FQNEAQ, per germline (reference sequence). CDR3 in DNA: TGTGCCAGCAGCTTAGTTGTCGATAGCACAGATACGCAGTATTTT. It encodes CASSLVVDSTDTQYF. Variable domain in full (rest from reference TRBV7-9 and TRBJ2-3): DTGVSQNPRHKITKRGQNVTFRCDPISEHNRLYWYRQTLGQGPEFLTYFQNEAQLEKSRLLSDRFSAERPKGSFSTLEIQRTEQGDSAMYLCASSLVVDSTDTQYFGPGTRLTVL.

The chain couples TRBV28 to TRBJ2-4, with no clear D. The germline V and J ends were trimmed by 5 bases and 2 bases, with 13 bases remaining between them. CDR1 is MDHEN, CDR2 SYDVKM, per germline. The CDR3 is 15 residues long. The CDR3 DNA reads TGTGCCAGCAGTACCTCCAATCCCCCCAAAAACATTCAGTACTTC. This encodes CASSTSNPPKNIQYF.